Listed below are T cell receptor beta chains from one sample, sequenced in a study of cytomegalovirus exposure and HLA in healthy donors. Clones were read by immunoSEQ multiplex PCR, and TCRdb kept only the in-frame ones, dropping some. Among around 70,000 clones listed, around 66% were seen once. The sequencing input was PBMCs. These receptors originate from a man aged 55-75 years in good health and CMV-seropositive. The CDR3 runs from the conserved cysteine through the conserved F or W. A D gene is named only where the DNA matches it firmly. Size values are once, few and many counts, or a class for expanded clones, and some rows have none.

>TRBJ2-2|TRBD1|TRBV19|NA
CASSILIGTGTPGELFF
TGTGCCAGTAGTATCCTTATCGGGACAGGGACCCCCGGGGAGCTGTTTTTT
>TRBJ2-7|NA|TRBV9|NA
CASSVQDSLYEQYF
TGTGCCAGCAGCGTCCAGGACAGTCTCTACGAGCAGTACTTC
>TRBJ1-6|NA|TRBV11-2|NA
CASSLPSGGSPLHF
TGTGCCAGCAGCTTACCCTCGGGGGGTTCACCCCTCCACTTT
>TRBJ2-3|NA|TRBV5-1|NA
CASSLGSGTDTQYF
TGCGCCAGCAGCTTGGGTTCGGGCACAGATACGCAGTATTTT
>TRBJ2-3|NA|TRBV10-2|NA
CASRHREVDTQYF
TGCGCCAGCAGGCACAGGGAAGTTGATACGCAGTATTTT
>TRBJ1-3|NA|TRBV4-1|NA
CASSQVEGAGNTIYF
TGCGCCAGCAGCCAAGTAGAGGGGGCTGGAAACACCATATATTTT
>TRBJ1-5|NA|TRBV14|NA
CASSPPADTSNQPQHF
TGTGCCAGCAGCCCCCCCGCAGACACAAGCAATCAGCCCCAGCATTTT
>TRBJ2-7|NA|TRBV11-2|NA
CASSRTVLFEQYF
TGTGCCAGCAGCAGGACAGTGCTTTTCGAGCAGTACTTC
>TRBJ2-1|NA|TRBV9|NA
CASTLGGEPTYNEQFF
TGTGCCAGCACCCTAGGGGGAGAACCCACATACAATGAGCAGTTCTTC
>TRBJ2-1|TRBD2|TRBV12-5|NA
CASGFSLAGGNNEQFF
TGTGCTAGTGGTTTCTCACTAGCGGGGGGTAACAATGAGCAGTTCTTC
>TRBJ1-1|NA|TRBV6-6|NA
CASSQYTEAFF
TGTGCCAGCAGTCAATACACTGAAGCTTTCTTT
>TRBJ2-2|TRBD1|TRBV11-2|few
CASTGRGTGSSGELFF
TGTGCCAGCACTGGCAGGGGGACAGGGAGTTCCGGGGAGCTGTTTTTT
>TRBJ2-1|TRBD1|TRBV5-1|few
CASSSAGGVLNEQFF
TGCGCCAGCAGCTCGGCAGGGGGCGTGTTAAATGAGCAGTTCTTC
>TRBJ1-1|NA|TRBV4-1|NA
CASSQNGIEAFF
TGCGCCAGCAGCCAAAATGGCATTGAAGCTTTCTTT
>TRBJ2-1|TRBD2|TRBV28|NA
CASGKTSGSNEQFF
TGTGCCAGCGGTAAGACTAGCGGGAGTAATGAGCAGTTCTTC
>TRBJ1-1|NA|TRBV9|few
CASSPGGPPEAFF
TGTGCCAGCAGCCCCGGAGGTCCCCCTGAAGCTTTCTTT
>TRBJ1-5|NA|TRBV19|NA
CASSKGVTGFLNQPQHF
TGTGCCAGTAGCAAGGGGGTCACGGGTTTCCTGAATCAGCCCCAGCATTTT
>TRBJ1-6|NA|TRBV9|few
CASSPHPQGDNSPLHF
TGTGCCAGCAGCCCCCATCCACAGGGTGATAATTCACCCCTCCACTTT
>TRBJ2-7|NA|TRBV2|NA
CASRYELGYEQYF
TGTGCCAGCAGGTATGAACTAGGCTACGAGCAGTACTTC
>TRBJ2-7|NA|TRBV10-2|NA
CASSEFRVYEQYF
TGCGCCAGCAGTGAGTTCAGGGTTTACGAGCAGTACTTC
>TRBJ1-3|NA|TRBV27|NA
CASSLSGHLSGNTIYF
TGTGCCAGCAGTTTATCGGGACATCTCTCTGGAAACACCATATATTTT
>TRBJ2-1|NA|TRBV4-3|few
CASSATNEQFF
TGCGCCAGCAGCGCCACTAATGAGCAGTTCTTC
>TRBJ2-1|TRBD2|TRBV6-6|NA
CASSGGSSGNNEQFF
TGTGCCAGCAGCGGAGGGTCTAGCGGGAACAATGAGCAGTTCTTC
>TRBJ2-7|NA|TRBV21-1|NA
CASSPLGQGSHEQYF
TGTGCCAGCAGCCCCCTGGGACAGGGGTCCCACGAGCAGTACTTC
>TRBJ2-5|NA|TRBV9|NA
CASGAGSGQETQYF
TGTGCCAGCGGGGCGGGGTCGGGGCAAGAGACCCAGTACTTC
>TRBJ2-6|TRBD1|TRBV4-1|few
CASSQRDRAGTTNVLTF
TGCGCCAGCAGCCAAAGGGACAGGGCCGGGACAACCAACGTCCTGACTTTC
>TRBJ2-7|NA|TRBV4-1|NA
CASSQDWRREQYF
TGCGCCAGCAGCCAAGATTGGAGGCGGGAGCAGTACTTC
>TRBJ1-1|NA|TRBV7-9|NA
CASSFLPTGLNTEAFF
TGTGCCAGCAGCTTTCTCCCGACAGGTTTGAACACTGAAGCTTTCTTT
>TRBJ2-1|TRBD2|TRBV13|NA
CASSTLTSVSYNEQFF
TGTGCCAGCAGCACACTAACTAGCGTCTCCTACAATGAGCAGTTCTTC
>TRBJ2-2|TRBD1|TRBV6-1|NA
CASVLAGGSGELFF
TGTGCCAGCGTCCTGGCAGGGGGCTCCGGGGAGCTGTTTTTT
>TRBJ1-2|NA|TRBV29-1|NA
CSVLSRAYGYTF
TGCAGCGTTTTGTCGAGGGCCTATGGCTACACCTTC
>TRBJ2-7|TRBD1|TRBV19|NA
CASSSGQVRVGEQYF
TGTGCCAGTAGTTCCGGACAGGTTAGAGTTGGCGAGCAGTACTTC
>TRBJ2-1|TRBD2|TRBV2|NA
CASNLAGVMNEQFF
TGTGCCAGCAACCTAGCGGGAGTGATGAATGAGCAGTTCTTC
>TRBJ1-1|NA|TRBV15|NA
CATSARQSDTEAFF
TGTGCCACCAGCGCCCGACAGAGCGACACTGAAGCTTTCTTT
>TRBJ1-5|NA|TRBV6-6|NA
CASSAGQPQHF
TGTGCCAGCAGTGCCGGTCAGCCCCAGCATTTT
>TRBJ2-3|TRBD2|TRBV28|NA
CASSYRDYSLDTQYF
TGTGCCAGCAGTTATCGGGACTACTCTCTAGATACGCAGTATTTT
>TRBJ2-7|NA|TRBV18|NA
CASSPEQITYEQYF
TGTGCCAGCTCACCTGAACAGATTACCTACGAGCAGTACTTC
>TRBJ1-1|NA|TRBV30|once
CAWSVQENTEAFF
TGTGCCTGGAGTGTACAGGAGAACACTGAAGCTTTCTTT
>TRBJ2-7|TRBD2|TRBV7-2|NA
CASSLSGGEEQYF
TGTGCCAGCAGCTTATCGGGAGGTGAGGAGCAGTACTTC
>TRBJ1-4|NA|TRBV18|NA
CASSLTVSGREKLFF
TGTGCCAGCTCATTGACAGTATCCGGAAGGGAAAAACTGTTTTTT
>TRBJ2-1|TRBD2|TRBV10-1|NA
CASSGLSTSGRNNEQFF
TGCGCCAGCAGTGGTCTCAGTACTAGCGGGAGGAACAATGAGCAGTTCTTC
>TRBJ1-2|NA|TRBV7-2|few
CASSFSPGNYGYTF
TGTGCCAGCAGCTTTAGTCCAGGGAACTATGGCTACACCTTC
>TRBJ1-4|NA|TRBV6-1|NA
CASSETGSFNEKLFF
TGTGCCAGCAGTGAGACAGGCAGCTTTAATGAAAAACTGTTTTTT
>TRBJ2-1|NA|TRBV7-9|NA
CASSPPYRVRPYNEQFF
TGTGCCAGCAGCCCCCCTTATCGTGTCAGGCCATACAATGAGCAGTTCTTC
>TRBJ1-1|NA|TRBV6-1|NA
CASSEGPGLDTEAFF
TGTGCCAGCAGTGAAGGTCCGGGGTTGGACACTGAAGCTTTCTTT